This T cell receptor (beta chain) was sequenced in a study of blood T cell repertoires in COVID-19. Participant-reported clinical history was the basis for cohort assignment. V was pared by 3 bases and J by 5 bases, with 11 bases between. CDR3 length: 13 amino acids. Germline V gene lookup returns CDR1 SGHVS and CDR2 FQNEAQ. The table came from immunoSEQ multiplex PCR; TCRdb's copy has only in-frame clones and leaves some out. The repertoire holds a few hundred thousand clones, with about 87% as singletons. Sequencing was carried out using PBMCs or T cells enriched from blood (not recorded which). The chain uses TRBV7-8 and TRBJ2-7; tentative D call: TRBD1 (6 bases). The clonotype comes from a woman aged 45-60 years who had recovered from COVID-19. The CDR3 nucleotides are TGTGCCAGCAGCTTCGACAGGTCCCACGAGCAGTACTTC. This sequence encodes CASSFDRSHEQYF.